This TCR beta chain was sequenced in a study of T cells in Graves' hyperthyroidism and ophthalmopathy. The length of the CDR3 is 16 residues. CDR1 is SNHLY and CDR2 is FYNNEI in the germline V gene. J gave up 2 bases and V 3 bases, and 7 bases lay outside the gene matches. This clonotype was seen many times. The antigen remains undetermined. RNA transcripts were the template for amplifying TCR beta CDR3 regions. HTBI primers were employed in a first-round RT-PCR of the TCR CDR3. TCRdb ran MiXCR on the multiplex PCR reads and lists one entry per CDR3 protein. The sample has roughly 350,000 distinct CDR3 sequences, roughly an eighth seen once; the top ten hold roughly 33%. Study conclusions and caveats: Appearing also in blood were most of the thyroid clonotypes expanded above 0.001.

The rearrangement joins TRBV2 to TRBJ2-1, with 7 nucleotides matching TRBD2. The sequence was collected from a woman between 35 and 50 years old with Graves' ophthalmopathy. The sequenced sample was blood. Here the CDR3 DNA reads TGTGCCAGCAGTGATAACGGGGGGTTAACCTACAATGAGCAGTTCTTC. It specifies CASSDNGGLTYNEQFF.